This T cell receptor beta chain was sequenced in a study of T cell responses to AZD1222 COVID-19 vaccine. At the level of the study: Some second doses came at about 4 weeks and others at about 12 weeks; these were pooled. Whole-study findings and limits: White British ancestry dominated among donors, who included more females, and clonal diversity was possibly underestimated. Nearly half of spike-specific TCRs reportedly go after variant regions that carry no mutations.

Details on this clone: Its cognate antigen is unknown.

Assay: immunoSEQ multiplex PCR; the TCRdb copy retains only in-frame clones and omits some. The sample shows 120,000 or so clones, 70% to 90% of them seen only once. The CDR3 sequence is 15 residues long. Deletions cut 4 bases from V and 9 bases from J, with 19 bases between. Germline V gene lookup returns CDR1 MNHEY and CDR2 SVGEGT. The chain combines TRBV6-2 or TRBV6-3 with TRBJ2-1; possible D gene TRBD1, 8 bases. Sequences were derived from peripheral blood, sampled on day 0 of AZD1222 vaccination. The receptor's source is an adult in good health. CDR3: CASSSQGAGESEQFF. CDR3 nucleotide sequence: TGTGCCAGCAGTTCCCAGGGGGCGGGGGAGAGTGAGCAGTTCTTC.